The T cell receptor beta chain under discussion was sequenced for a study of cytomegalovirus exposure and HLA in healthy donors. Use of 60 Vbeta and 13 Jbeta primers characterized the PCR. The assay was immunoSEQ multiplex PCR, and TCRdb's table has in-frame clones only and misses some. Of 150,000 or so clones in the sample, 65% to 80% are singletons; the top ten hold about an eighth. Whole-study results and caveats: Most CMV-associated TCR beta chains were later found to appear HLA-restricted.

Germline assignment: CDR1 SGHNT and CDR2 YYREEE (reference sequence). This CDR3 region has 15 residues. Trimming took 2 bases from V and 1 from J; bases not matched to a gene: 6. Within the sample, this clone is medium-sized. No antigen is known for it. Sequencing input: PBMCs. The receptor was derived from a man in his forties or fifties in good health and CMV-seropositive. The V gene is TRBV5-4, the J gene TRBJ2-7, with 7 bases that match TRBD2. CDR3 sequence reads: CASSLWASGSYEQYF. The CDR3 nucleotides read TGTGCCAGCAGCTTATGGGCTAGCGGTTCCTACGAGCAGTACTTC.